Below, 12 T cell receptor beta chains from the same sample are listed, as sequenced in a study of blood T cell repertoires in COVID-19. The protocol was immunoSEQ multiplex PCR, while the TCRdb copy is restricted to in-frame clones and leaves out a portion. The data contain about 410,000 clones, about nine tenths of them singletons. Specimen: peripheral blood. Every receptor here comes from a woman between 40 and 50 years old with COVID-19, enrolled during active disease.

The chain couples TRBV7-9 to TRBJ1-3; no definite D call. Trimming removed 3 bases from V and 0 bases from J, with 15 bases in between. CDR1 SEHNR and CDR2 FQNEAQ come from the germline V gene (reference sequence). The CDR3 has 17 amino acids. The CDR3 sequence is CASSLAGRTHSGNTIYF. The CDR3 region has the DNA TGTGCCAGCAGCTTGGCGGGGAGAACCCACTCTGGAAACACCATATATTTT.

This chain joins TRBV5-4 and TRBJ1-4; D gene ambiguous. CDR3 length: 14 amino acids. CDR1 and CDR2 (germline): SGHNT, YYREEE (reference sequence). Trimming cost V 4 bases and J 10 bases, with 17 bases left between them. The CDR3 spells CASSIGLGHGKLFF. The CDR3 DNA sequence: TGTGCCAGCAGCATAGGACTGGGCCACGGAAAACTGTTTTTT.

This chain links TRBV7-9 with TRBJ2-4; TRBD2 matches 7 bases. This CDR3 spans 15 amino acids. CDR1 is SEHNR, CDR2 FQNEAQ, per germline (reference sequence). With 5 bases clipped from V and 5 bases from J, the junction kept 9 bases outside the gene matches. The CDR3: CASSPVGGIENIQYF. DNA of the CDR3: TGTGCCAGCAGCCCGGTGGGGGGGATCGAAAACATTCAGTACTTC.

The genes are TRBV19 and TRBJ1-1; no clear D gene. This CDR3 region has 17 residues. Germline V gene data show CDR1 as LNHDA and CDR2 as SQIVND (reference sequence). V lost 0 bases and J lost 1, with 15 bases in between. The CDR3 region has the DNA TGTGCCAGTAGTATAGAGAAACATATAGCTGCGAACACTGAAGCTTTCTTT. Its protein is CASSIEKHIAANTEAFF.

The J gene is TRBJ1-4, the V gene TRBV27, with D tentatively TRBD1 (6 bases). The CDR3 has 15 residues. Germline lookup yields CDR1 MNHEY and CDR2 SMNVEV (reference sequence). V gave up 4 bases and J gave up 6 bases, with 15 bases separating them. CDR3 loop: CASSSAGGGDEKLFF. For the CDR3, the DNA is TGTGCCAGCAGTTCGGCGGGGGGCGGGGATGAAAAACTGTTTTTT.

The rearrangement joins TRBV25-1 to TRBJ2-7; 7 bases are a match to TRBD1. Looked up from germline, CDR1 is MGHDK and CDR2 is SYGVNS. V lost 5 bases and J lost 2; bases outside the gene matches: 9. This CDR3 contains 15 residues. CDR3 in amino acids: CASSPHRTGPYEQYF. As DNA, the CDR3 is TGTGCCAGCAGTCCTCACCGGACAGGACCCTACGAGCAGTACTTC.

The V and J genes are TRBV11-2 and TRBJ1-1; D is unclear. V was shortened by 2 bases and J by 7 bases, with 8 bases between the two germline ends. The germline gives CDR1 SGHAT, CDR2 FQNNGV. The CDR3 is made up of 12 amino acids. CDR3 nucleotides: TGTGCCAGCAGCTTATTTTCCAGTGAAGCTTTCTTT. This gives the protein CASSLFSSEAFF.

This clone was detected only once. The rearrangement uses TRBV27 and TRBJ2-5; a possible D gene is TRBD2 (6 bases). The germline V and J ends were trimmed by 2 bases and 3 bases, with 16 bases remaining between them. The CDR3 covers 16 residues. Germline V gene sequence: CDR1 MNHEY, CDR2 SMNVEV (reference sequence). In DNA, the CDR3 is TGTGCCAGCAGTTTACCGCCGGGGGAGAGTAAAGAGACCCAGTACTTC. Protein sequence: CASSLPPGESKETQYF.

The CDR3: CATSRDLAGGSYEQYF. The CDR3 region has the DNA TGTGCCACCAGCAGAGATCTAGCGGGAGGGTCCTACGAGCAGTACTTC. This chain links TRBV15 with TRBJ2-7, with 12 positions matching TRBD2. After removal of 0 bases from V and 1 base from J, the junction contained 1 base not matched to a gene. The germline CDR1 and CDR2 sequences are LNHNV and YYDKDF (reference sequence). The CDR3 has 16 amino acids. The full variable domain, in which reference TRBV15 and TRBJ2-7 provide the parts outside the CDR3, is DAMVIQNPRYQVTQFGKPVTLSCSQTLNHNVMYWYQQKSSQAPKLLFHYYDKDFNNEADTPDNFQSRRPNTSFCFLDIRSPGLGDTAMYLCATSRDLAGGSYEQYFGPGTRLTVT.

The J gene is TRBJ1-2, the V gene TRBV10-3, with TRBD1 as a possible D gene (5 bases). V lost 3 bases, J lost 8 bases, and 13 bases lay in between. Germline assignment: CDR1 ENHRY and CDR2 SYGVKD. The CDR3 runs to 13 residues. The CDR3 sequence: CAISDTREGGYTF. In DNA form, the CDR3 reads TGTGCCATCAGTGATACCAGGGAGGGGGGCTACACCTTC.

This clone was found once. This CDR3 reads CAWTGLSGYTF. CDR3 nucleotides: TGTGCCTGGACAGGGTTGAGTGGCTACACCTTC. The chain combines TRBV30 with TRBJ1-2; perhaps TRBD1 as D (5 bases). The V gene lost 4 bases and the J gene lost 7 bases, with 10 bases spanning the gap. The CDR3 contains 11 residues. Germline values: CDR1 GTSNPN, CDR2 SVGIG (reference sequence).

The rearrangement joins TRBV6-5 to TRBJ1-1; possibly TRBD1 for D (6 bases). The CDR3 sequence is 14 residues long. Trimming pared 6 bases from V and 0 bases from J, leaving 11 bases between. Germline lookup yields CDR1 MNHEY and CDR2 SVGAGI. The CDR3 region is CASRRTAMNTEAFF. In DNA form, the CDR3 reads TGTGCCAGCAGGCGGACAGCCATGAACACTGAAGCTTTCTTT.